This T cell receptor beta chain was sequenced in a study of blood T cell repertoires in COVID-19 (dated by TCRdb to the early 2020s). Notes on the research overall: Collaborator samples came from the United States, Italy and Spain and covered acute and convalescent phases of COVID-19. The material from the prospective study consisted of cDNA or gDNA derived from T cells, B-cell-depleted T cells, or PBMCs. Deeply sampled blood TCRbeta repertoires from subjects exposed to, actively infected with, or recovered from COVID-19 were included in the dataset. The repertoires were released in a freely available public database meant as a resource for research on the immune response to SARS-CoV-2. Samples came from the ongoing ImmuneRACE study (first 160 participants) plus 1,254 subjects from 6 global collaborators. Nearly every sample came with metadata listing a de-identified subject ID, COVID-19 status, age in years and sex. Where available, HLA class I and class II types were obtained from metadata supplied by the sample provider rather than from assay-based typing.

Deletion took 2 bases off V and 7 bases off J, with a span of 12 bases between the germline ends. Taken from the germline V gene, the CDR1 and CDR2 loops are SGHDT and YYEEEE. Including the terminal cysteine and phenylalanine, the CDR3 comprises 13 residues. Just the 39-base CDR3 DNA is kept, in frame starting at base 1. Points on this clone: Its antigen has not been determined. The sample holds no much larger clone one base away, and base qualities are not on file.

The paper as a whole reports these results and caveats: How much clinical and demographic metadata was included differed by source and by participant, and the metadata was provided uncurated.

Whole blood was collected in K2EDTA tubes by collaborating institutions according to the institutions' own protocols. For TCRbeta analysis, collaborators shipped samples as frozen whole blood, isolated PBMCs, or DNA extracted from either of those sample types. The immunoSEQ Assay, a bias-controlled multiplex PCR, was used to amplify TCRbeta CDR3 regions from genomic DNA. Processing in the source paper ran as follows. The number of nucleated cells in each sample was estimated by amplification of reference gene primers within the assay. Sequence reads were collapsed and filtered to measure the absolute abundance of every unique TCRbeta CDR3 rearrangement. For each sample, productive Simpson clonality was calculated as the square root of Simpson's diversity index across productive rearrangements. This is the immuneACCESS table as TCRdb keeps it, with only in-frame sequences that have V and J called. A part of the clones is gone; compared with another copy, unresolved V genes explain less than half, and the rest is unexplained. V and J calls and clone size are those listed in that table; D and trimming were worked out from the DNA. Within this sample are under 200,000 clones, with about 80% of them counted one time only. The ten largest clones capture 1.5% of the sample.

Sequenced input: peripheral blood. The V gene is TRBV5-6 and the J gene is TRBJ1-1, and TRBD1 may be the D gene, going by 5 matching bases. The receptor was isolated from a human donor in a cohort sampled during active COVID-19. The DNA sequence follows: TGTGCCAGCAGCTTCGAGGGACTGGGTGAAGCTTTCTTT. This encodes CASSFEGLGEAFF.